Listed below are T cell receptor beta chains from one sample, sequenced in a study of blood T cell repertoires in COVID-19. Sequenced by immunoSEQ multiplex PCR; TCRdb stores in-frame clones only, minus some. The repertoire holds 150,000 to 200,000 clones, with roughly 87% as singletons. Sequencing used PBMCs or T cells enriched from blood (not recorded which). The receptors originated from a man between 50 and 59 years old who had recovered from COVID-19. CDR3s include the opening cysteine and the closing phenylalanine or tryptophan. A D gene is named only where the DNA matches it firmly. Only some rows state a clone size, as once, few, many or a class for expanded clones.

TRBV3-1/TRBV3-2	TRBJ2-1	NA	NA	CASSDPGAYEQFF	TGTGCCAGCAGCGACCCGGGAGCTTATGAGCAGTTCTTC
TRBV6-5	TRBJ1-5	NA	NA	CASSYTRDDQPQHF	TGTGCCAGCAGTTACACGAGGGATGATCAGCCCCAGCATTTT
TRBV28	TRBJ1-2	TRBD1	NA	CASRQTPGQGPDGYTF	TGTGCCAGCAGACAGACCCCGGGACAGGGGCCTGATGGCTACACCTTC
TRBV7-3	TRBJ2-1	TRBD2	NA	CASSPFAGGYNEQFF	TGTGCCAGCAGCCCCTTCGCGGGGGGCTACAATGAGCAGTTCTTC
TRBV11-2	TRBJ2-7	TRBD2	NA	CASRYPGTTPYEQYF	TGTGCCAGCAGGTACCCCGGGACTACACCCTACGAGCAGTACTTC
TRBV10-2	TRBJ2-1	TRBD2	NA	CASWSLAGGPYNEQFF	TGCGCCAGCTGGTCACTAGCGGGGGGCCCCTACAATGAGCAGTTCTTC
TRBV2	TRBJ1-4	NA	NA	CARFLGAPEKLFF	TGTGCCAGATTCCTAGGGGCCCCTGAAAAACTGTTTTTT
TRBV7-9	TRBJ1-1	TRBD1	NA	CASSLHRGQAFF	TGTGCCAGCAGCTTACACAGGGGACAAGCTTTCTTT
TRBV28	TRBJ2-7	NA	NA	CASSIDSSYEQYF	TGTGCCAGCAGTATCGACAGTTCCTACGAGCAGTACTTC
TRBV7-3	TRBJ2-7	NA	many	CASSFSYQTPYF	TGTGCCAGCAGCTTTTCTTACCAGACTCCTTACTTC
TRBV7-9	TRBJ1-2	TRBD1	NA	CASSSDRGGYTF	TGTGCCAGCAGCTCGGACAGGGGTGGCTACACCTTC
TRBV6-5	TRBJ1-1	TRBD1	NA	CASSITGTGGTEAFF	TGTGCCAGCAGTATTACCGGGACAGGGGGCACTGAAGCTTTCTTT
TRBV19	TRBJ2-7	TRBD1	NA	CASSIAWAGGRDEQYF	TGTGCCAGTAGTATTGCTTGGGCAGGGGGTCGGGACGAGCAGTACTTC
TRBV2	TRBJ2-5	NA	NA	CASMRLREETQYF	TGTGCCAGCATGCGATTACGGGAAGAGACCCAGTACTTC
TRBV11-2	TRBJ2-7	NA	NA	CASSGSGTGEYEQYF	TGTGCCAGCAGCGGGAGCGGGACAGGAGAGTACGAGCAGTACTTC
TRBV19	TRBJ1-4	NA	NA	CASSIANEKLFF	TGTGCCAGTAGTATTGCGAATGAAAAACTGTTTTTT
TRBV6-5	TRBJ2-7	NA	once	CASSTREGRNEQYF	TGTGCCAGCAGTACGAGAGAGGGGAGGAACGAGCAGTACTTC
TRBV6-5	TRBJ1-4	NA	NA	CASSYSGGRVSEKLFF	TGTGCCAGCAGTTACTCGGGGGGAAGGGTCAGTGAAAAACTGTTTTTT
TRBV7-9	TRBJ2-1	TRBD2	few	CASSLGTSGSWDEQFF	TGTGCCAGCAGCTTAGGGACTAGCGGGAGTTGGGATGAGCAGTTCTTC
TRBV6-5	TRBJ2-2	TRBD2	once	CASRGSGRPGELFF	TGTGCCAGCAGGGGGAGCGGGAGGCCCGGGGAGCTGTTTTTT
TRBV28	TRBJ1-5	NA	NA	CASSNQNRDSNQPQHF	TGTGCCAGCAGCAACCAAAACAGGGATAGCAATCAGCCCCAGCATTTT
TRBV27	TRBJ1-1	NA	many	CASGGSTEAFF	TGTGCCAGCGGAGGGAGCACTGAAGCTTTCTTT
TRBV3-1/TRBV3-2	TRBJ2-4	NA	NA	CASSPGQLLLAKNIQYF	TGTGCCAGCAGCCCCGGACAGCTTCTACTAGCCAAAAACATTCAGTACTTC
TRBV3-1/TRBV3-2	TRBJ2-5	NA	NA	CASSQARGSETQYF	TGTGCCAGCAGCCAAGCGCGGGGAAGCGAGACCCAGTACTTC